The 18 T cell receptor beta chains listed next were all sequenced from one sample in a study of blood T cell repertoires in COVID-19. The assay was immunoSEQ multiplex PCR, and TCRdb's table has in-frame clones only and misses some. The repertoire holds roughly 160,000 clones, with almost 85% as singletons. The source material was peripheral blood. Every receptor here comes from a man younger than 30 with active or convalescent COVID-19.

This chain joins TRBV7-9 and TRBJ2-1; D is possibly TRBD2 (5 bases). Germline V gene sequence: CDR1 SEHNR, CDR2 FQNEAQ (reference sequence). The CDR3 is 14 amino acids. Deletions cut 5 bases from V and 6 bases from J, with 14 bases between. CDR3 sequence: CASSDVKRGNEQFF. Here the CDR3 DNA reads TGTGCCAGCAGCGATGTTAAACGGGGCAATGAGCAGTTCTTC.

Concerning this clone: Its ends do not fully match the called genes, so a read error is possible. This rearrangement joins TRBV7-7 to TRBJ2-3, with 8 bases that match TRBD2. This CDR3 is 14 amino acids long. CDR1 SSHAT and CDR2 FNYEAQ come from the germline V gene (reference sequence). CDR3 sequence reads: CASSSAGGADTQYF. CDR3 DNA: TGTGCTAGCAGCTCCGCGGGGGGCGCAGATACGCAGTATTTT.

This chain connects TRBV5-1 to TRBJ2-3; the match to TRBD2 covers 13 bases. CDR3 size: 19 residues. CDR1 and CDR2 (germline): SGHRS, YFSETQ. V gave up 3 bases and J gave up 0 bases; unmatched junction bases: 10. The CDR3 sequence: CASSWGLAGTGWSTDTQYF. The DNA of the CDR3 is TGCGCCAGCAGCTGGGGACTAGCGGGGACCGGCTGGAGCACAGATACGCAGTATTTT.

This chain uses TRBV4-1 with TRBJ2-3; D unresolved. The germline V and J ends were trimmed by 4 bases and 0 bases, with 8 bases remaining between them. The CDR3 is 14 amino acids. CDR1 MGHRA and CDR2 YSYEKL come from the germline V gene. CDR3 sequence: CASSRRSSTDTQYF. The CDR3 DNA reads as TGCGCCAGCAGCCGTAGAAGTAGCACAGATACGCAGTATTTT.

V and J are TRBV29-1 and TRBJ1-1; D call uncertain. Germline V gene sequence: CDR1 SQVTM, CDR2 ANQGSEA. The ends were cut back, 3 bases at V and 0 bases at J, with 14 bases in the middle. The CDR3 spans 15 residues. CDR3: CSVEPPGLMNTEAFF. In DNA form, the CDR3 reads TGCAGCGTTGAGCCCCCAGGCCTTATGAACACTGAAGCTTTCTTT.

The rearrangement links TRBV6-2 or TRBV6-3 to TRBJ1-4, with 7 bases fitting TRBD1. The CDR3 is 15 amino acids. Germline lookup yields CDR1 MNHEY and CDR2 SVGEGT. Trimming removed 5 bases from V and 10 bases from J; junction bases left unmatched: 13. The CDR3 here is CASSKQQGMMGKLFF. Written as DNA, the CDR3 is TGTGCCAGCAGTAAACAACAGGGGATGATGGGAAAACTGTTTTTT.

This chain uses TRBV6-2 or TRBV6-3 with TRBJ2-3; tentatively, D is TRBD2 (5 bases). V lost 0 bases to trimming and J lost 0 bases, with 10 bases between them. The CDR3 runs 16 residues. CDR1 and CDR2 (germline): MNHEY, SVGEGT. The CDR3 sequence: CASSYSAAVSTDTQYF. CDR3 sequence (DNA): TGTGCCAGCAGTTACTCGGCAGCGGTGAGCACAGATACGCAGTATTTT.

As for this clone: The sample carries other DNA sequences with the same CDR3. V is TRBV7-2 and J is TRBJ2-1; TRBD2 aligns across 8 bases. The V segment lost 5 bases and the J segment 4 bases; nucleotides outside the gene matches: 7. The length of the CDR3 is 15 residues. CDR1 and CDR2 from the germline V gene are SGHTA and FQGNSA. CDR3 sequence: CASSPSGGGYNEQFF. Here the CDR3 DNA reads TGTGCCAGCAGCCCTAGCGGCGGGGGGTACAATGAGCAGTTCTTC.

The rearrangement joins TRBV6-5 to TRBJ2-3; 14 bases fit TRBD2. Germline V gives CDR1 MNHEY, CDR2 SVGAGI. V shed 10 bases, J shed 6 bases, and the junction held 6 bases outside the gene matches. The CDR3 is made up of 14 amino acids. The CDR3 region is CATRLAGGKDTQYF. For the CDR3, the DNA is TGTGCCACCCGACTAGCGGGGGGGAAGGATACGCAGTATTTT.

This sequence joins TRBV29-1 and TRBJ2-1, with TRBD2 matching 9 bases. V was pared by 3 bases and J by 5 bases, with 8 bases of the junction left unmatched. Germline lookup yields CDR1 SQVTM and CDR2 ANQGSEA. The CDR3 runs to 15 residues. Written as DNA, the CDR3 is TGCAGCGTTGACAGGAGCGGGAGGAGCGACAATGAGCAGTTCTTC. Encoded protein: CSVDRSGRSDNEQFF.

V is TRBV3-1 (or the pseudogene TRBV3-2) and J is TRBJ1-6; possible D gene TRBD1, 5 bases. The CDR3 consists of 14 residues. Germline V lookup: CDR1 LGHDT, CDR2 YNNKEL (reference sequence). Trimming removed 3 bases from V and 7 bases from J, with 10 bases in between. The CDR3 DNA sequence: TGTGCCAGCAGCCAGGCTAACAGGAATTCACCCCTCCACTTT. Protein: CASSQANRNSPLHF.

CDR3 sequence (DNA): TGTGCCAGCGGGAAGACAGGGGATAATTCACCCCTCCACTTT. Translating gives CASGKTGDNSPLHF. The chain is built from TRBV5-5 and TRBJ1-6; 8 bases fit TRBD1. The V segment lost 7 bases and the J segment 5 bases; nucleotides outside the gene matches: 5. The CDR3 has 14 amino acids. CDR1 is SGHKS, CDR2 YYEKEE, per germline (reference sequence). Full variable domain (missing parts from reference TRBV5-5 and TRBJ1-6): DAGVTQSPTHLIKTRGQQVTLRCSPISGHKSVSWYQQVLGQGPQFIFQYYEKEERGRGNFPDRFSARQFPNYSSELNVNALLLGDSALYLCASGKTGDNSPLHFGNGTRLTVT.

The V gene is TRBV3-1 (or the pseudogene TRBV3-2), the J gene TRBJ1-1; tentative D call: TRBD1 (5 bases). The germline V and J ends were trimmed by 3 bases and 5 bases, with 10 bases remaining between them. Per the germline V gene, CDR1 is LGHDT and CDR2 is YNNKEL (reference sequence). This CDR3 spans 13 amino acids. For the CDR3, the DNA is TGTGCCAGCAGCCATTCAAGGGGAACTGAAGCTTTCTTT. It yields the protein CASSHSRGTEAFF.

This clone is a singleton in its sample. The chain has TRBV30 and TRBJ1-2, with D possibly matching TRBD1 (5 bases). CDR1 is GTSNPN and CDR2 is SVGIG in the germline V gene (reference sequence). CDR3 length: 12 amino acids. Deletions cut 0 bases from V and 7 bases from J, with 9 bases between. CDR3: CAWSVMGLGYTF. The CDR3 coding sequence is TGTGCCTGGAGTGTAATGGGGCTTGGCTACACCTTC.

The rearrangement uses TRBV10-3 and TRBJ2-7, with 11 positions matching TRBD2. Germline V CDR1 and CDR2: ENHRY, SYGVKD. The length of the CDR3 is 15 residues. V was clipped by 2 bases and J by 6 bases; unmatched bases: 6. CDR3 in amino acids: CAISETSGSVSEQYF. The CDR3 DNA reads as TGTGCCATCAGTGAGACTAGCGGGAGCGTATCCGAGCAGTACTTC.

The rearrangement joins TRBV7-2 to TRBJ2-5; 13 nucleotides agree with TRBD2. From germline, CDR1 is SGHTA and CDR2 FQGNSA. The ends lost 4 bases at V and 7 bases at J; junction bases unmatched: 9. CDR3 length: 16 residues. The CDR3 DNA reads TGTGCCAGCAGCTCAGGACTAGCGGGAGTAGTTGGGACCCAGTACTTC. This translates into CASSSGLAGVVGTQYF.

The chain joins TRBV19 to TRBJ1-6, with D possibly matching TRBD1 (6 bases). With 5 bases removed from V and 0 bases from J, the gap between germline ends came to 20 bases. Germline loops: CDR1 LNHDA, CDR2 SQIVND (reference sequence). This CDR3 is built from 19 residues. In DNA, the CDR3 is TGTGCCAGTAGTGTGCCTGTACAGGGCAAGGACTCCTATAATTCACCCCTCCACTTT. It yields the protein CASSVPVQGKDSYNSPLHF.

The table lists this clone with a count of one. The chain is built from TRBV7-9 and TRBJ2-5; the match to TRBD2 covers 11 bases. V was clipped by 6 bases and J by 2 bases; unmatched bases: 2. The CDR3 is 14 residues long. The germline gives CDR1 SEHNR, CDR2 FQNEAQ (reference sequence). The CDR3 loop is CASRTSGGQETQYF. The CDR3 DNA reads TGTGCCAGCAGAACTAGCGGGGGACAAGAGACCCAGTACTTC.